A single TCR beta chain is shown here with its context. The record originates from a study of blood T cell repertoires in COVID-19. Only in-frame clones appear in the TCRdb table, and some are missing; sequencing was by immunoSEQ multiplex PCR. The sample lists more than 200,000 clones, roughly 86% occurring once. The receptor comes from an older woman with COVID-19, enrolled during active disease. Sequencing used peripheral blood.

The CDR3 sequence is CASGQGYNEQFF. CDR3 coding DNA: TGCGCCAGCGGGCAGGGCTACAATGAGCAGTTCTTC. The V and J genes are TRBV5-1 and TRBJ2-1, with a tentative D call TRBD1 (5 bases). This CDR3 is 12 amino acids long. Germline CDR1 reads SGHRS; CDR2 reads YFSETQ. Between the trimmed V and J ends, which lost 7 bases and 3 bases, there was a span of 8 bases.